This T cell receptor (beta chain) was documented in a study of T cells in localized non-small cell lung cancer. The study's findings and limits: Longer overall survival was seen with higher T cell density measured in blood. Exceeding tumor, uninvolved adjacent lung had the highest T cell clonality. Heterogeneity stays possible, as sequencing covered only one tumor region. A median of about 60 of the top 100 tumor clones appeared in adjacent lung, which was paired and uninvolved.

Concerning this clone: Its target is not known.

The table came from immunoSEQ multiplex PCR; TCRdb's copy has only in-frame clones and leaves some out. Seen here are about 40,000 clones, 88% observed once, and the top ten hold approximately 2.6%. This receptor was taken from a woman aged 40-75 years with stage I lung adenocarcinoma. Material: peripheral blood, obtained before any cancer treatment.

As DNA, the CDR3 is TGTGCCAGCAGCCAAGGCGGGGGGGGCTACGAGCAGTACTTC. Translating gives CASSQGGGGYEQYF. The chain uses TRBV14 and TRBJ2-7, with TRBD2 matching over 9 bases. This CDR3 is 14 amino acids long. With V trimmed by 1 base and J by 3 bases, 1 base remained unmatched. Germline V gene sequence: CDR1 SGHDN, CDR2 FVKESK. Complete variable domain (other parts from reference TRBV14 and TRBJ2-7): EAGVTQFPSHSVIEKGQTVTLRCDPISGHDNLYWYRRVMGKEIKFLLHFVKESKQDESGMPNNRFLAERTGGTYSTLKVQPAELEDSGVYFCASSQGGGGYEQYFGPGTRLTVT.